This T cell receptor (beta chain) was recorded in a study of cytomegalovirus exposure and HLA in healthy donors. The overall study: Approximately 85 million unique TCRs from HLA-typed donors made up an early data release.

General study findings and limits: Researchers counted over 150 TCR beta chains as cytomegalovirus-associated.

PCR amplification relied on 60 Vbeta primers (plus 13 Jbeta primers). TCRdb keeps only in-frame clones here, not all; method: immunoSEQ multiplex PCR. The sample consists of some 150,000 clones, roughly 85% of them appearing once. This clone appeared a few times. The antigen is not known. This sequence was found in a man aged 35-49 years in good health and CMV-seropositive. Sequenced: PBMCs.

CDR3 nucleotide sequence: TGTGCCATCAGTGTGCGGGAATCGCAAGAGACCCAGTACTTC. This gives the protein CAISVRESQETQYF. The V and J genes are TRBV10-3 and TRBJ2-5; maybe TRBD2 (6 bases). V was pared by 4 bases and J by 2 bases, with 11 bases between. The CDR3 sequence is 14 residues long. Per germline, CDR1 ENHRY and CDR2 SYGVKD.